This TCR beta chain was sequenced for a study of multiple sclerosis patients with progressive multifocal leukoencephalopathy. Sequencing was at survey level. Method: immunoSEQ multiplex PCR; TCRdb's copy keeps in-frame clones and lacks some. The sample holds fewer than 35,000 clones, 89% seen once. Study conclusions and caveats: PML-onset expanded TRB clones were detectable before and during natalizumab therapy. In most PML patients, TRB repertoires appeared less diverse by entropy.

About this clone: Its cognate antigen is unknown.

The time point was: before natalizumab initiation. The T0 samples predate the first natalizumab infusion. The J segment lost 3 bases and the V segment lost 4 bases, leaving 5 bases of the junction unmatched. Germline CDR1 reads MNHNS; CDR2 reads SASEGT. The CDR3 loop spans 15 amino acids. This clonotype was sampled from a human donor with multiple sclerosis. The V and J genes are TRBV6-1 and TRBJ2-7; 11 nucleotides match TRBD1. Sample: PBMCs. The CDR3 reads CASSVSGTGGYEQYF. CDR3 bases: TGTGCCAGCAGTGTATCCGGGACAGGGGGCTACGAGCAGTACTTC.